This TCR beta chain is from a study of blood T cell repertoires in COVID-19. About the study: Sites across the United States, Italy and Spain contributed samples from acute and convalescent COVID-19. T cells, B-cell-depleted T cells, or PBMCs supplied cDNA or gDNA.

This clone was counted only a few times. Original methodology: The authors estimated nucleated cell counts from reference gene primer amplification. The repertoire was sequenced with immunoSEQ multiplex PCR; TCRdb's copy has only in-frame clones and lacks some. V, J and clone size reflect that table, while D and trimming were determined from the DNA. The profile covers about 250,000 clones, with roughly 80% appearing a single time and roughly 10% taken by the ten largest. The V gene lost 7 bases and the J gene lost 5 bases, with 15 bases spanning the gap. Germline CDR1 SNHLY, CDR2 FYNNEI. The CDR3 is 14 residues long.

What was sequenced was peripheral blood. The rearrangement uses TRBV2 and TRBJ1-5; D possibly corresponds to TRBD1 (6 bases). This receptor was obtained from an elderly man with acute or convalescent COVID-19. The CDR3 nucleotides are TGTGCCAGCAACCCGACAGGCGTCCATCAGCCCCAGCATTTT. Encoded protein: CASNPTGVHQPQHF.